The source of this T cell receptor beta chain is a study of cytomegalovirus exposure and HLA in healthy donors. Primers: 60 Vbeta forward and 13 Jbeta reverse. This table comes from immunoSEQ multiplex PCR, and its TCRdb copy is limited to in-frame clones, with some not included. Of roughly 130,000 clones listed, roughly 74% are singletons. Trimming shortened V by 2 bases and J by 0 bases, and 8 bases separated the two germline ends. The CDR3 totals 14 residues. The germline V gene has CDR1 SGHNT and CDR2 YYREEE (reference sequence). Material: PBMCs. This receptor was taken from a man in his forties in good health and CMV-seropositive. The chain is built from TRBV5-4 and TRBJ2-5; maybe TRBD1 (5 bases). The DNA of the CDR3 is TGTGCCAGCAGCTTCAGACAGTACCAAGAGACCCAGTACTTC. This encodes CASSFRQYQETQYF.